The present entry profiles one TCR beta chain with its context. What it binds is unknown. Via 5' RACE with UMI labels, TRB cDNA libraries were prepared. TCRdb reanalyzed the 5' RACE reads and collapses them to one entry per CDR3 protein, without DNA. Across about 140,000 distinct CDR3 sequences, the top ten clones capture 0.4% to 0.5% of the sample. These data come from a study of CXCR3-negative and CXCR3-positive naive CD8 T cells. This CDR3 spans 13 amino acids. CDR1 and CDR2 from the germline V gene are SEHNR and FQNEAQ (reference sequence). General study findings and limits: Similar TRBV-TRBJ usage was seen in naive cells (both CXCR3-negative and CXCR3-positive), but memory cells differed. CXCR3-positive naive cells carried more hydrophobic TRB CDR3s than CXCR3-negative ones.

Sequencing was performed on naive CXCR3+ CD8+ T cells from blood. Subset meaning: CD45RO-CCR7+CD27+CD95- naive CD8+ T cells expressing CXCR3 (TNR3+). The receptor comes from a human donor in good health. Some clones in this sample may be carry-over from other donors' samples. The chain uses TRBV7-9 and TRBJ2-5; the TCRdb D gene call, TRBD1, has no DNA to confirm it. The CDR3 is CASSLVRDETQYF.